This note documents a single T cell receptor (beta chain) sequence. This CDR3 contains 14 residues. The germline gives CDR1 MNHEY, CDR2 SMNVEV (reference sequence). J lost 6 bases, V lost 5 bases, and 7 bases had no gene match. The method was immunoSEQ multiplex PCR; TCRdb's version includes in-frame clones alone and lacks a portion of them. The sample contains thousands of clones, roughly 82% of which appear only once. This sample was taken from a study of immune cell composition in non-small cell lung cancer. Sequencing was done on a sample of lung tumor tissue. V gene TRBV27 combines with J gene TRBJ1-5; 7 bases are shared with TRBD1. This TCR derives from a human donor with non-small cell lung cancer. DNA of the CDR3: TGTGCCAGCAGTCGACAGGGCGGAAGTCAGCCCCAGCATTTT. Its protein product is CASSRQGGSQPQHF.